These 30 T cell receptor beta chains were all obtained from the same sample, sequenced in a study of T cells in Graves' hyperthyroidism and ophthalmopathy. The investigators amplified TCR beta CDR3 regions from RNA transcripts. The TCR CDR3 first-round RT-PCR relied on the HTBI primer set. From the multiplex PCR reads, TCRdb called clonotypes with MiXCR, one entry per CDR3 protein. The sample yields some 580,000 distinct CDR3 sequences, approximately 15% seen once. The sequenced material came from blood. These receptor sequences come from a woman between 40 and 55 years old with Graves' ophthalmopathy.

V usage is TRBV3-1 and J usage is TRBJ2-3, with D tentatively TRBD1 (5 bases). The CDR3 contains 15 residues. The V and J ends lost 3 bases and 4 bases respectively, with 14 bases between them. The germline CDR1 and CDR2 sequences are LGHDT and YNNKEL (reference sequence). The CDR3 DNA follows: TGTGCCAGCAGCCATGGGCAGGGAAGGTCAGATACGCAGTATTTT. Translation: CASSHGQGRSDTQYF.

This clonotype was found many times. The chain joins TRBV3-1 to TRBJ1-6; D not resolved. Trimming removed 5 bases from V and 5 bases from J, with 10 bases in between. Germline V CDR1 and CDR2: LGHDT, YNNKEL (reference sequence). This CDR3 has 14 amino acids. The CDR3 DNA reads as TGTGCCAGCAGCTCGCATAGAGATAATTCACCCCTCCACTTT. Encoded protein: CASSSHRDNSPLHF.

This clonotype was seen a handful of times. The rearrangement links TRBV5-6 to TRBJ1-4; D uncertain. The CDR3 spans 13 residues. The V end was cut by 4 bases, the J end by 5 bases, with 9 bases between. CDR1 is SGHDT and CDR2 is YYEEEE in the germline V gene. CDR3 protein: CASSPPGNEKLFF. CDR3 in DNA: TGTGCCAGCAGCCCACCGGGAAATGAAAAACTGTTTTTT.

This clonotype was seen a few times. The chain employs TRBV30 and TRBJ1-1, with D perhaps matching TRBD1 (6 bases). Trimming left V 4 bases short and J 4 bases short, with 10 bases between. The length of the CDR3 is 12 residues. CDR1 GTSNPN and CDR2 SVGIG come from the germline V gene (reference sequence). The CDR3 sequence: CAWTGVGTEAFF. CDR3 bases: TGTGCCTGGACAGGGGTGGGCACTGAAGCTTTCTTT.

This clonotype was counted at least ten times. The rearrangement links TRBV12-3 or TRBV12-4 to TRBJ2-2; D is undetermined. V dropped 6 bases and J dropped 1 base, with 9 bases sitting between them. The CDR3 extends over 14 amino acids. CDR3 nucleotide sequence: TGTGCCAGCAGGTTGCAGGAGAACACCGGGGAGCTGTTTTTT. It is translated as CASRLQENTGELFF.

The chain has TRBV3-1 and TRBJ2-1; no clear D. CDR3 length: 19 residues. Germline loops: CDR1 LGHDT, CDR2 YNNKEL (reference sequence). Between the trimmed V and J ends, which lost 1 base and 0 bases, there was a span of 19 bases. The CDR3: CASSQGILRAGGSYNEQFF. CDR3 coding DNA: TGTGCCAGCAGCCAAGGGATCCTACGGGCAGGTGGCTCCTACAATGAGCAGTTCTTC.

There are many counts of this clonotype. V is TRBV28 and J is TRBJ2-3, with a possible D match to TRBD2 (6 bases). V lost 8 bases, J lost 4 bases, and 19 bases lay in between. The germline CDR1 and CDR2 sequences are MDHEN and SYDVKM. The CDR3 covers 15 residues. The CDR3: CASLNPGGPADTQYF. The DNA of the CDR3 is TGTGCCAGCCTAAACCCCGGGGGACCGGCAGATACGCAGTATTTT.

This clonotype was detected only a few times. V and J are TRBV11-2 and TRBJ2-7, with D tentatively TRBD1 (5 bases). This CDR3 has 14 amino acids. Germline-derived CDR1 and CDR2 are SGHAT and FQNNGV. V lost 6 bases and J lost 4, with 16 bases in between. The CDR3 protein is CASRQGWGQYEQYF. The CDR3 nucleotides are TGTGCCAGCAGGCAGGGATGGGGCCAATACGAGCAGTACTTC.

The genes are TRBV3-1 and TRBJ2-4, with D perhaps matching TRBD2 (6 bases). The CDR3 contains 17 residues. The germline V and J ends were trimmed by 0 bases and 4 bases, with 16 bases remaining between them. The germline V gene encodes CDR1 LGHDT and CDR2 YNNKEL (reference sequence). The CDR3, as DNA: TGTGCCAGCAGCCAAGATATTTTCGGGAGTGCGAAAAACATTCAGTACTTC. Translation gives CASSQDIFGSAKNIQYF.

The gene calls are TRBV14 and TRBJ2-2; no definite D call. Germline V gene lookup returns CDR1 SGHDN and CDR2 FVKESK. The CDR3 runs 13 residues. The V gene lost 1 base and the J gene lost 4 bases, with 4 bases spanning the gap. In DNA form, the CDR3 reads TGTGCCAGCAGCCAAGCCTCCACCGGGGAGCTGTTTTTT. Protein sequence: CASSQASTGELFF.

A few counts support this clonotype. The chain carries TRBV14 and TRBJ1-1; unclear D gene. The CDR3 covers 13 residues. Trimming took 3 bases from V and 4 from J, leaving 9 bases between them. From germline, CDR1 is SGHDN and CDR2 FVKESK. The CDR3 DNA follows: TGTGCCAGCAGCCATTTGGCCCTCACTGAAGCTTTCTTT. Amino acids: CASSHLALTEAFF.

This clonotype was detected many times. V is TRBV28 and J is TRBJ1-2; 9 nucleotides agree with TRBD1. Germline V gene lookup returns CDR1 MDHEN and CDR2 SYDVKM. Losses at the gene ends were 6 bases for V and 2 bases for J; bases not matched to a gene: 7. This CDR3 spans 15 amino acids. CDR3 sequence reads: CASRLGQGGNYGYTF. CDR3 DNA: TGTGCCAGCAGGCTGGGACAGGGAGGGAACTATGGCTACACCTTC.

This clonotype was seen at least ten times. V and J are TRBV12-3 or TRBV12-4 and TRBJ2-3, with D unclear. V gave up 1 base and J gave up 0 bases, with 14 bases separating them. CDR3 length: 17 residues. The DNA of the CDR3 is TGTGCCAGCAGTTTAGGTTGGACCTCTTCTAGCACAGATACGCAGTATTTT. It specifies CASSLGWTSSSTDTQYF.

V and J are TRBV11-2 and TRBJ1-1, with D perhaps matching TRBD1 (5 bases). Germline assignment: CDR1 SGHAT and CDR2 FQNNGV. The CDR3 is 12 residues long. V was shortened by 3 bases and J by 6 bases, with 8 bases between the two germline ends. In DNA, the CDR3 is TGTGCCAGCAGCTTCATAGGGGCTGAAGCTTTCTTT. Its protein is CASSFIGAEAFF.

This sequence joins TRBV2 and TRBJ1-5; 7 nucleotides match TRBD1. The CDR3 runs 15 residues. V lost 6 bases to trimming and J lost 2 bases; unmatched junction nucleotides: 7. Germline V lookup: CDR1 SNHLY, CDR2 FYNNEI. The CDR3 region has the DNA TGTGCCAGCAGGCCAGGGGGGAGTGGCAATCAGCCCCAGCATTTT. This translates into CASRPGGSGNQPQHF.

This chain uses TRBV6-5 with TRBJ1-5; tentatively, D is TRBD1 (6 bases). V lost 0 bases and J 3 bases, leaving 15 bases between the germline ends. Germline loops: CDR1 MNHEY, CDR2 SVGAGI. The CDR3 loop spans 17 amino acids. In DNA form, the CDR3 reads TGTGCCAGCAGTTACTCAGAGCCCACAGGGACCAATCAGCCCCAGCATTTT. As protein: CASSYSEPTGTNQPQHF.

This clonotype was counted ten times or more. One end of the junction is discordant with germline, which a read error may explain. V usage is TRBV7-8 and J usage is TRBJ2-1; 8 bases line up with TRBD2. The CDR3 is 15 amino acids. Germline V CDR1 and CDR2: SGHVS, FQNEAQ. CDR3 region: CASSLAGQGVNEQFF. The CDR3 region has the DNA TGTGCCAGCAGCCTAGCGGGCCAAGGGGTCAATGAGCAGTTCTTC.

The table lists this clonotype with many counts. This chain connects TRBV28 to TRBJ2-7; 7 bases agree with TRBD1. Trimming cost V 4 bases and J 4 bases; bases outside gene matches: 7. This CDR3 is 14 amino acids long. Looked up from germline, CDR1 is MDHEN and CDR2 is SYDVKM. CDR3 in DNA: TGTGCCAGCAGTTCCCAGGGGGTACGGTACGAGCAGTACTTC. It codes for CASSSQGVRYEQYF.

This rearrangement joins TRBV27 to TRBJ2-5, with D possibly matching TRBD1 (6 bases). The CDR3 is made up of 14 amino acids. Germline CDR1 is MNHEY and CDR2 is SMNVEV (reference sequence). The V end lost 5 bases, the J end lost 1 base, and 11 bases lay between the germline ends. The CDR3 loop is CASSKRDTQETQYF. CDR3 coding DNA: TGTGCCAGCAGTAAGAGGGACACCCAAGAGACCCAGTACTTC.

This clonotype was detected only a few times. V usage is TRBV2 and J usage is TRBJ2-3, with 10 bases aligning to TRBD2. This CDR3 is 15 amino acids long. Germline V lookup: CDR1 SNHLY, CDR2 FYNNEI. Trimming at V came to 6 bases and at J to 4 bases, leaving 7 bases not matched to a gene. The CDR3 region has the DNA TGTGCCAGCAGGTGGAAACTAGCGGGACCAGATACGCAGTATTTT. It encodes CASRWKLAGPDTQYF.

At least ten counts were recorded for this clonotype. The V call is TRBV12-3 or TRBV12-4, the J call TRBJ2-3; 13 nucleotides line up with TRBD2. The CDR3 sequence is 17 residues long. V trimming: 5 bases; J trimming: 4 bases; junction bases outside the gene matches: 9. The CDR3 protein is CASSSTSGGEVADTQYF. The CDR3, as DNA: TGTGCCAGCAGTAGCACTAGCGGGGGGGAAGTCGCAGATACGCAGTATTTT.

This clonotype was counted ten times or more. The chain carries TRBV3-1 and TRBJ1-6; D is perhaps TRBD1 (5 bases). The V gene lost 5 bases and the J gene lost 7 bases, with 15 bases spanning the gap. The CDR3 length is 15 residues. The germline CDR1 and CDR2 sequences are LGHDT and YNNKEL (reference sequence). The CDR3 region is CASSSRDGQNSPLHF. The DNA for the CDR3 is TGTGCCAGCAGCAGCCGGGACGGCCAGAATTCACCCCTCCACTTT.

In the case of this clonotype: This could be a read error, since a much larger clone is one nucleotide away. This sequence joins TRBV18 and TRBJ1-5; a weak D match, TRBD1 (6 bases). CDR1 KGHSH and CDR2 LQKENI come from the germline V gene. The CDR3 extends over 14 amino acids. The CDR3 is CASSLNRVDQSQHF. In DNA form, the CDR3 reads TGTGCCAGCTCACTGAACAGGGTGGATCAGTCCCAGCATTTT. The full variable domain, rest sourced from reference TRBV18 and TRBJ1-5, is NAGVMQNPRHLVRRRGQEARLRCSPMKGHSHVYWYRQLPEEGLKFMVYLQKENIIDESGMPKERFSAEFPKEGPSILRIQQVVRGDSAAYFCASSLNRVDQSQHFGDGTRLSIL.

Ten or more counts support this clonotype. The genes are TRBV28 and TRBJ2-3; 16 bases match TRBD2. The V and J ends lost 5 bases and 2 bases, in that order; junction bases with no gene match: 4. The CDR3 is 17 residues long. CDR1 is MDHEN, CDR2 SYDVKM, per germline. CDR3 sequence reads: CASSPGLAGGATDTQYF. The CDR3 DNA is TGTGCCAGCAGTCCGGGACTAGCGGGGGGGGCCACAGATACGCAGTATTTT.

This clonotype was seen more than once but under ten times. In nucleotides, the CDR3 is TGCAGTGCTTTACCCACAGGGGTTGTTTCCTCTGGCTACACCTTC. As protein: CSALPTGVVSSGYTF. This chain joins TRBV20-1 and TRBJ1-2, with 7 nucleotides matching TRBD1. Germline V gene lookup returns CDR1 DFQATT and CDR2 SNEGSKA (reference sequence). V was clipped by 5 bases and J by 7 bases; unmatched bases: 16. This CDR3 has 15 residues.

The chain joins TRBV7-9 to TRBJ2-2; 8 bases are shared with TRBD2. CDR1 is SEHNR and CDR2 is FQNEAQ in the germline V gene (reference sequence). The CDR3 contains 19 residues. Germline trimming cut 1 base from V and 7 bases from J; bases unmatched to any gene: 17. CDR3 loop: CASSLVTGLAPPGIGELFF. DNA of the CDR3: TGTGCCAGCAGCTTAGTAACTGGACTAGCACCCCCGGGGATCGGGGAGCTGTTTTTT.

This clonotype was observed a few times. This chain uses TRBV11-2 with TRBJ2-3; a weak D match, TRBD1 (6 bases). CDR1 is SGHAT and CDR2 is FQNNGV in the germline V gene. Trimming pared 6 bases from V and 0 bases from J, leaving 13 bases between. The CDR3 loop spans 15 amino acids. CDR3 residues: CASSSGQLSTDTQYF. CDR3 coding DNA: TGTGCCAGCAGTTCCGGACAGCTAAGCACAGATACGCAGTATTTT.

This clonotype was observed at least ten times. CDR3 bases: TGTGCCTGGACGGAGGACTCTAACTATGGCTACACCTTC. Residues: CAWTEDSNYGYTF. The gene calls are TRBV30 and TRBJ1-2, with unresolved D. The length of the CDR3 is 13 residues. V was shortened by 4 bases and J by 0 bases, with 9 bases between the two germline ends. Germline V lookup: CDR1 GTSNPN, CDR2 SVGIG (reference sequence).

This clonotype was recorded many times. The chain has TRBV28 and TRBJ2-5; 7 nucleotides line up with TRBD1. Germline-derived CDR1 and CDR2 are MDHEN and SYDVKM. CDR3 size: 14 residues. Trimming cost V 2 bases and J 4 bases; bases outside gene matches: 4. CDR3 nucleotides: TGTGCCAGCAGTTTAGAGACAGGGAGAGAGACCCAGTACTTC. Amino acid sequence: CASSLETGRETQYF.

The table lists this clonotype with a few counts. The chain joins TRBV29-1 to TRBJ2-5; the D gene could be TRBD1 or TRBD2 (5 bases each). CDR3 size: 12 residues. Germline-derived CDR1 and CDR2 are SQVTM and ANQGSEA. The V end was cut by 4 bases, the J end by 5 bases, with 11 bases between. The chain's CDR3 is CSVVGGGETQYF. CDR3 nucleotides: TGCAGCGTTGTTGGGGGTGGGGAGACCCAGTACTTC.